Listed below are T cell receptor beta chains from one sample, sequenced in a study of T cell responses to AZD1222 COVID-19 vaccine. Measured with immunoSEQ multiplex PCR; TCRdb has only the in-frame clones, and not every one. The table lists roughly 150,000 clones, approximately 91% of them singletons, with approximately 1.5% in the top ten. The input for sequencing was peripheral blood, taken 28 days after the second AZD1222 dose. The receptors were gathered from an adult who received the AZD1222 COVID-19 vaccine. The CDR3 runs from the conserved cysteine through the conserved F or W. A D gene is named only where the DNA matches it firmly. Size is stated for part of the rows, as once, few or many counts, or as a class when the clone is expanded.

j_call,clone_size,d_call,v_call,cdr3_aa,cdr3_nt
TRBJ1-3,-,-,TRBV7-8,CASSSLTGASGNTIYF,TGTGCCAGCAGCTCCTTGACAGGCGCCTCTGGAAACACCATATATTTT
TRBJ1-4,-,-,TRBV7-9,CASSLASTKTGKLFF,TGTGCCAGCAGCTTAGCCTCTACAAAAACAGGGAAACTGTTTTTT
TRBJ2-2,-,-,TRBV5-6,CASSWGKGSTGELFF,TGTGCCAGCAGCTGGGGGAAGGGCAGCACCGGGGAGCTGTTTTTT
TRBJ2-1,-,TRBD2,TRBV3-1/TRBV3-2,CASSRPGTSGGWQFF,TGTGCCAGCAGTCGTCCCGGGACTAGCGGGGGTTGGCAGTTCTTC
TRBJ1-1,-,-,TRBV29-1,CSAGTPNTEAFF,TGCAGCGCTGGGACACCGAACACTGAAGCTTTCTTT
TRBJ2-7,few,TRBD1,TRBV14,CASSHVPPGQGGEQYF,TGTGCCAGCAGCCACGTGCCCCCGGGACAGGGTGGCGAGCAGTACTTC
TRBJ2-1,-,-,TRBV7-2,CASSLAYSDNEQFF,TGTGCCAGCAGCTTAGCGTATTCGGACAATGAGCAGTTCTTC
TRBJ2-7,-,-,TRBV9,CASSVGGKYEQYF,TGTGCCAGCAGCGTAGGCGGGAAGTACGAGCAGTACTTC
TRBJ1-1,-,TRBD1,TRBV7-8,CASSPDRESVTFF,TGTGCCAGCAGCCCGGACAGGGAAAGTGTTACTTTCTTT
TRBJ1-5,-,-,TRBV19,CASSTLGWPQHF,TGTGCCAGTAGCACCCTAGGGTGGCCCCAGCATTTT
TRBJ1-1,-,-,TRBV9,CASSGIGGAEAFF,TGTGCCAGCAGCGGAATAGGTGGGGCTGAAGCTTTCTTT
TRBJ1-1,-,-,TRBV27,CASATYQQGKNTEAFF,TGTGCCAGCGCCACTTATCAACAGGGAAAGAACACTGAAGCTTTCTTT
TRBJ2-2,-,-,TRBV24-1,CATSASGSGELFF,TGTGCCACCAGTGCTTCAGGGTCTGGGGAGCTGTTTTTT
TRBJ2-1,-,-,TRBV2,CASRAPSYNEQFF,TGTGCCAGCAGGGCGCCCTCCTACAATGAGCAGTTCTTC
TRBJ2-1,-,TRBD2,TRBV5-1,CASNLAGGPDEQFF,TGCGCCAGCAACTTGGCGGGAGGGCCCGATGAGCAGTTCTTC
TRBJ2-1,-,TRBD2,TRBV2,CASSEVLTSAPSWNEQFF,TGTGCCAGCAGTGAAGTCCTGACTAGCGCGCCTTCATGGAATGAGCAGTTCTTC
TRBJ1-5,-,TRBD1,TRBV23-1,CASANLRGPSTRGQTMSNQPQHF,TGCGCCAGCGCCAACCTGCGGGGTCCAAGCACCCGGGGACAGACTATGAGCAATCAGCCCCAGCATTTT
TRBJ2-2,-,TRBD1,TRBV3-1/TRBV3-2,CASSQPDRGAGELFF,TGTGCCAGCAGCCAACCTGACAGGGGGGCCGGGGAGCTGTTTTTT
TRBJ2-2,-,-,TRBV9,CASSVAANTGELFF,TGTGCCAGCAGCGTAGCAGCGAACACCGGGGAGCTGTTTTTT
TRBJ1-2,-,-,TRBV7-9,CASSLAPGASNYGYTF,TGTGCCAGCAGCTTAGCGCCCGGGGCCTCTAACTATGGCTACACCTTC
TRBJ2-1,-,TRBD2,TRBV19,CASSSLELAGAYNEQFF,TGTGCCAGTAGTAGTTTAGAACTAGCGGGAGCCTACAATGAGCAGTTCTTC
TRBJ2-7,-,-,TRBV12-3/TRBV12-4,CASSLGGEQYF,TGTGCCAGCAGTTTAGGGGGTGAGCAGTACTTC
TRBJ1-1,-,-,TRBV6-6,CASGFAGNTEAFF,TGTGCCAGCGGCTTTGCAGGGAACACTGAAGCTTTCTTT
TRBJ2-5,-,TRBD1,TRBV5-1,CASSQQGAGAETQYF,TGCGCCAGCAGCCAACAGGGGGCAGGGGCAGAGACCCAGTACTTC
TRBJ2-3,-,-,TRBV9,CASSVGPPTDTQYF,TGTGCCAGCAGCGTAGGGCCTCCCACAGATACGCAGTATTTT
TRBJ1-1,-,-,TRBV10-3,CAISEGSNTEAFF,TGTGCCATCAGTGAGGGATCGAACACTGAAGCTTTCTTT
TRBJ1-1,-,-,TRBV5-4,CASSLSLKNTEAFF,TGTGCCAGCAGCTTGAGCCTTAAGAACACTGAAGCTTTCTTT
TRBJ2-2,-,-,TRBV7-9,CASSLGPGELFF,TGTGCCAGCAGCTTAGGACCCGGGGAGCTGTTTTTT
TRBJ1-4,-,-,TRBV7-2,CASSLALSEKLFF,TGTGCCAGCAGCTTAGCTCTTTCCGAAAAACTGTTTTTT
TRBJ2-3,-,-,TRBV2,CASIFDTGSTDTQYF,TGTGCCAGCATCTTCGACACAGGAAGCACAGATACGCAGTATTTT
TRBJ2-1,-,-,TRBV28,CASSLPGRTKYNEQFF,TGTGCCAGCAGTTTACCCGGACGGACAAAATACAATGAGCAGTTCTTC
TRBJ2-5,-,-,TRBV18,CASSPLGGETQYF,TGTGCCAGCTCACCACTAGGGGGAGAGACCCAGTACTTC
TRBJ2-5,-,-,TRBV12-3/TRBV12-4,CASSRTDVETQYF,TGTGCCAGCAGTAGGACAGATGTAGAGACCCAGTACTTC
TRBJ2-3,-,-,TRBV24-1,CATTGNFTDTQYF,TGTGCCACCACCGGTAATTTCACAGATACGCAGTATTTT
TRBJ1-5,-,TRBD1,TRBV4-1,CASSLQGQGNQPQHF,TGCGCCAGCAGCCTACAGGGACAGGGCAATCAGCCCCAGCATTTT
TRBJ2-7,-,-,TRBV7-6,CASSLNSGNPYEQYF,TGTGCCAGCAGCTTGAATTCGGGGAATCCCTACGAGCAGTACTTC
TRBJ2-5,-,TRBD2,TRBV18,CASSPQAGGGQETQYF,TGTGCCAGCTCACCACAAGCGGGGGGTGGACAAGAGACCCAGTACTTC
TRBJ2-7,-,-,TRBV7-9,CASSMGLVPYEQYF,TGTGCCAGCAGCATGGGACTCGTACCCTACGAGCAGTACTTC
TRBJ1-2,-,-,TRBV15,CATSRDEPSAAYGYTF,TGTGCCACCAGCAGAGATGAGCCTAGCGCGGCCTATGGCTACACCTTC
TRBJ1-2,-,-,TRBV30,CAWSVLNYGYTF,TGTGCCTGGAGTGTACTGAACTATGGCTACACCTTC
TRBJ2-2,few,TRBD2,TRBV4-1,CASGGLAGTGELFF,TGCGCCAGCGGAGGACTAGCGGGGACCGGGGAGCTGTTTTTT
TRBJ2-5,-,TRBD1,TRBV12-3/TRBV12-4,CATKQGAGETQYF,TGTGCCACGAAACAGGGGGCGGGAGAGACCCAGTACTTC
TRBJ2-6,-,-,TRBV5-1,CASSLGDSGANVLTF,TGCGCCAGCAGCCTCGGGGACTCCGGGGCCAACGTCCTGACTTTC
TRBJ1-1,-,-,TRBV2,CASSASTGRPNTEAFF,TGTGCCAGCAGCGCAAGTACAGGACGACCGAACACTGAAGCTTTCTTT
TRBJ1-5,-,TRBD1,TRBV28,CASSLSGQGNQPQHF,TGTGCCAGCAGTTTATCTGGACAGGGAAATCAGCCCCAGCATTTT
TRBJ1-4,-,TRBD1,TRBV28,CAGRDRGREKLFF,TGTGCCGGGAGGGACAGGGGACGAGAAAAACTGTTTTTT
TRBJ1-1,-,-,TRBV7-3,CASSLTENTEAFF,TGTGCCAGCAGCTTAACAGAGAACACTGAAGCTTTCTTT
TRBJ1-2,once,-,TRBV20-1,CSAADGLHTF,TGCAGTGCCGCTGACGGCTTGCACACCTTC
TRBJ2-1,-,-,TRBV18,CASSPMRDDNEQFF,TGTGCCAGCTCACCCATGCGTGACGATAATGAGCAGTTCTTC
TRBJ1-3,-,-,TRBV9,CASSVAPFNGPGNTIYF,TGTGCCAGCAGCGTAGCCCCTTTCAACGGGCCTGGAAACACCATATATTTT
TRBJ2-7,-,-,TRBV28,CASSLFEGRVIPYEQYF,TGTGCCAGCAGTTTATTCGAGGGACGGGTTATACCCTACGAGCAGTACTTC
TRBJ1-3,-,-,TRBV5-1,CASSRADSGNTIYF,TGCGCCAGCAGCCGGGCCGATTCTGGAAACACCATATATTTT
TRBJ2-1,-,-,TRBV10-3,CAISERPMDNGEQFF,TGTGCCATCAGTGAACGGCCGATGGACAATGGTGAGCAGTTCTTC
TRBJ2-3,-,-,TRBV3-1/TRBV3-2,CASSQYSVGTDTQYF,TGTGCCAGCAGCCAATACAGCGTAGGTACAGATACGCAGTATTTT